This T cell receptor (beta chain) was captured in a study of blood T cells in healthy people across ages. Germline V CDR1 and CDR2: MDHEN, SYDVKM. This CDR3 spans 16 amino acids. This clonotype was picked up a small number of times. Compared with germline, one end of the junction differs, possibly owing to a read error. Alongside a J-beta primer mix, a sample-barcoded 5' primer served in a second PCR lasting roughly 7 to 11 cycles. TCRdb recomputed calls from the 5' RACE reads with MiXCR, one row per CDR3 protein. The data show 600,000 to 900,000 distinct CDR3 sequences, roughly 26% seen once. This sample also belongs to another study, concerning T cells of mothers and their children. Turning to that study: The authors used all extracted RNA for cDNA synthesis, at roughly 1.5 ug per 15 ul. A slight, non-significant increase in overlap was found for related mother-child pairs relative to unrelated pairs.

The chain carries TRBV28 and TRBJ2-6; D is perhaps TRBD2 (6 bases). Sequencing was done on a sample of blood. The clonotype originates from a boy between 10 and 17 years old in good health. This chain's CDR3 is CACRPFPGRGANVLTF. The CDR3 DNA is TGTGCCTGCAGACCATTCCCGGGGAGGGGGGCCAACGTCCTGACTTTC.